This TCR beta chain was documented in a study of CD8+CD57+ T cells in acquired aplastic anemia. Overall study: The study obtained an average of roughly 3 ug of DNA from sorted CD4+ and CD8+ cells.

Investigators profiled TCR beta VDJ and CDR3 from genomic DNA template. MiXCR, run by TCRdb on the reads, gives a single entry per CDR3 protein. This sample yields 150,000 to 200,000 distinct CDR3 sequences, of which more than 40% are seen a single time; about 31% belongs to the top ten. Patients included in sequencing had previously demonstrated CD8+CD57+ cell expansion by flow cytometry. With no exception, the patients had severe acquired aplastic anemia. Patients had undergone no therapy by the time their blood was sampled. Overall study results and limits: In common between the patients and the controls were approximately 28 CD8+ CDR3 sequences.

From germline, CDR1 is LNHDA and CDR2 SQIVND (reference sequence). The CDR3 runs to 18 residues. Concerning this clonotype: The antigen remains undetermined. This could be a read error, since a much larger clone is one nucleotide away.

The chain links TRBV19 to TRBJ2-6; 9 bases agree with TRBD1. The sample taken for sequencing was sorted CD4+, CD8+, or CD8+CD57+ T cells (not recorded which) from PBMCs. This TCR was sampled from a human donor with aplastic anemia. CDR3 bases: TGTGCCAGTTCACAGGGGGCCCAAGTTCGCTCTGGGGCCAACGTCCTGATTTTC. Its protein is CASSQGAQVRSGANVLIF.